Described below is a single T cell receptor beta chain sequence and its context. The antigen is unknown. UMI-labeled TRB cDNA libraries were prepared by 5' RACE. TCRdb reanalyzed the 5' RACE reads, giving one entry per CDR3 protein sequence and no DNA. The sample totals 85,000 to 90,000 distinct CDR3 sequences; its top ten clones hold about 0.8%. This record belongs to a study of CXCR3-negative and CXCR3-positive naive CD8 T cells. General observations from the study: Naive cells that were CXCR3-positive had more hydrophobic TRB CDR3s (compared with CXCR3-negative naive cells).

Germline V gene data show CDR1 as MDHEN and CDR2 as SYDVKM. The CDR3 length is 14 residues. The receptor comes from a human donor in good health. Some clones in this sample may be carry-over from other donors' samples. The chain uses TRBV28 and TRBJ2-7. Sequencing was performed on naive CXCR3+ CD8+ T cells from blood. Subset noted: CD45RO-CCR7+CD27+CD95- naive CD8+ T cells expressing CXCR3 (TNR3+). The CDR3 here is CASSLTGIGYEQYF.